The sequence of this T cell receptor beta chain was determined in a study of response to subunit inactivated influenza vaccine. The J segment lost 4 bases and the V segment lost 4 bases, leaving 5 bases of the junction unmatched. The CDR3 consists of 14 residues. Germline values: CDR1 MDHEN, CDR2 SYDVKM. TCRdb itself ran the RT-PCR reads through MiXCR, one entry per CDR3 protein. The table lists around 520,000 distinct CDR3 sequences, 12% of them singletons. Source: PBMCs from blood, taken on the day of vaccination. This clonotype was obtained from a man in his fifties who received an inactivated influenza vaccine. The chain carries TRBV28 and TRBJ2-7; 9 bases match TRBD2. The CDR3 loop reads CASSSLAGVYEQYF. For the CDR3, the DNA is TGTGCCAGCAGTTCCTTAGCGGGAGTTTACGAGCAGTACTTC.